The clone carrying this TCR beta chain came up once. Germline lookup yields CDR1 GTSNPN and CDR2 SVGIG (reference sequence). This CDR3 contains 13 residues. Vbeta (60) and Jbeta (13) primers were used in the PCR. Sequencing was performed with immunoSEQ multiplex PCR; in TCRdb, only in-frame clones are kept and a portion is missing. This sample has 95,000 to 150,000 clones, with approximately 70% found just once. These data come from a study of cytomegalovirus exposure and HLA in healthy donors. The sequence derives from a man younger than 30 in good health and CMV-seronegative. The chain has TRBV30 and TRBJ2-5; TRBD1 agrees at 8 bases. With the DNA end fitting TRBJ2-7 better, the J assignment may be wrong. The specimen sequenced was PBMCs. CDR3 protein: CAWTGQASYEQYF. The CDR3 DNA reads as TGTGCCTGGACGGGACAGGCGTCCTACGAGCAGTACTTC.